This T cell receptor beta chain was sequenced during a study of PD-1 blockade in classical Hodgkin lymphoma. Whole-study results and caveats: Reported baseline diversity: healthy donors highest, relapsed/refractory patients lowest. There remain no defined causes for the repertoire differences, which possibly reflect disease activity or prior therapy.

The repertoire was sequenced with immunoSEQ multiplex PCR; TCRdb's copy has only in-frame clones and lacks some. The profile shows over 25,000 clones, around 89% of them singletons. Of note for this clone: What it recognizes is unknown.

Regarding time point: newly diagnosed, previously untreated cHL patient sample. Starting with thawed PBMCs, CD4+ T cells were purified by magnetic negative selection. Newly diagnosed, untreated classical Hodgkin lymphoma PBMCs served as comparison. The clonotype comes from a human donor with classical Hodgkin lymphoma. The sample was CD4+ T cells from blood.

This chain's CDR3 is CASSLVDGRPYEQYF. The DNA for the CDR3 is TGTGCCAGCAGCTTAGTCGACGGGAGACCCTACGAGCAGTACTTC. The J gene is TRBJ2-7, the V gene TRBV7-7, with D perhaps matching TRBD2 (6 bases). Germline CDR1 is SSHAT and CDR2 is FNYEAQ (reference sequence). The CDR3 has 15 amino acids. V was cut by 1 base and J by 2 bases, with 12 bases left in between. Supplemented by reference TRBV7-7 and TRBJ2-7, the full variable domain reads GAGVSQSPRYKVTKRGQDVTLRCDPISSHATLYWYQQALGQGPEFLTYFNYEAQPDKSGLPSDRFSAERPEGSISTLTIQRTEQRDSAMYRCASSLVDGRPYEQYFGPGTRLTVT.